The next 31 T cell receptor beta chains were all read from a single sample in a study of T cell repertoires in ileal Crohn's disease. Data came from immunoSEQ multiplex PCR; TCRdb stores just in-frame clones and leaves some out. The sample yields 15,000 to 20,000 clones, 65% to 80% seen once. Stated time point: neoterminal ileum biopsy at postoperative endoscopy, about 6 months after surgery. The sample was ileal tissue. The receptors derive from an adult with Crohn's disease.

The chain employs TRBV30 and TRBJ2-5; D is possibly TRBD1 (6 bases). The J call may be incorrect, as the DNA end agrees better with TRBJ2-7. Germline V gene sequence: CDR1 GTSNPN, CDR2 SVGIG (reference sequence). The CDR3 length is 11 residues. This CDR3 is CAWKTGYEQYF. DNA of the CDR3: TGTGCCTGGAAAACAGGGTACGAGCAGTACTTC.

The CDR3 here is CASSDTIIRSGTLSNQPQHF. In DNA, the CDR3 is TGTGCCAGCAGTGACACGATCATAAGGTCAGGGACTCTCAGCAATCAGCCCCAGCATTTT. The chain combines TRBV6-4 with TRBJ1-5; maybe TRBD1 (5 bases). This CDR3 has 20 amino acids. Per the germline V gene, CDR1 is MRHNA and CDR2 is SNTAGT. Trimming left V 2 bases short and J 1 base short, with 24 bases between.

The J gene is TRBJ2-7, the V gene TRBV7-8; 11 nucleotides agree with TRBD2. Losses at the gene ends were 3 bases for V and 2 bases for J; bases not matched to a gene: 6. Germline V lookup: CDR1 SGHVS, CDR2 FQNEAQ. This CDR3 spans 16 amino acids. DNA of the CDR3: TGTGCCAGCAGCTTCCTGACTAGCGGGGTCGCCTACGAGCAGTACTTC. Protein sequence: CASSFLTSGVAYEQYF.

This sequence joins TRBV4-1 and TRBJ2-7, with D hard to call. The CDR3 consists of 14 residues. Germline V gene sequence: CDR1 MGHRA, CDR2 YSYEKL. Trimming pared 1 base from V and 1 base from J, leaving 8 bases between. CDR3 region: CASSQAPTSYEQYF. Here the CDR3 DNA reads TGCGCCAGCAGCCAAGCTCCAACTTCCTACGAGCAGTACTTC.

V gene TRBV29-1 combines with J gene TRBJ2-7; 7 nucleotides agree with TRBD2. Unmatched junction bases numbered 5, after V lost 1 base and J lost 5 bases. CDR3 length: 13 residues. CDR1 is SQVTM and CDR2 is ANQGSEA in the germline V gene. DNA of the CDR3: TGCAGCGTTGAAGTGGGGGGGGTCCACGAGCAGTACTTC. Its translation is CSVEVGGVHEQYF.

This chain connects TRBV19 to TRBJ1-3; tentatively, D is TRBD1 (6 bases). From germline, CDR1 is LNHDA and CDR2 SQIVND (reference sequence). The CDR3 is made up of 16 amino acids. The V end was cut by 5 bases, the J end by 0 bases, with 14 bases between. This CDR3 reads CASSHRAAVSGNTIYF. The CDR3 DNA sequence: TGTGCCAGTAGTCACAGGGCTGCTGTCTCTGGAAACACCATATATTTT.

The CDR3 is CASSLATEFAEAFF. In DNA form, the CDR3 reads TGCGCCAGCAGCTTGGCAACGGAGTTTGCTGAAGCTTTCTTT. The rearrangement links TRBV5-1 to TRBJ1-1; no reliable D call. The germline CDR1 and CDR2 sequences are SGHRS and YFSETQ. Trimming left V 0 bases short and J 6 bases short, with 12 bases between. The CDR3 contains 14 residues. Full variable domain (remainder filled in from reference TRBV5-1 and TRBJ1-1): KAGVTQTPRYLIKTRGQQVTLSCSPISGHRSVSWYQQTPGQGLQFLFEYFSETQRNKGNFPGRFSGRQFSNSRSEMNVSTLELGDSALYLCASSLATEFAEAFFGQGTRLTVV.

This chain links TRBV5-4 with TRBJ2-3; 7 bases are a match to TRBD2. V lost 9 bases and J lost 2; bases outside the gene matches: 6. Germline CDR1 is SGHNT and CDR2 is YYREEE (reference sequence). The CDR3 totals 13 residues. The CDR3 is CAMGRENTDTQYF. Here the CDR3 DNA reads TGTGCCATGGGGAGGGAAAACACAGATACGCAGTATTTT.

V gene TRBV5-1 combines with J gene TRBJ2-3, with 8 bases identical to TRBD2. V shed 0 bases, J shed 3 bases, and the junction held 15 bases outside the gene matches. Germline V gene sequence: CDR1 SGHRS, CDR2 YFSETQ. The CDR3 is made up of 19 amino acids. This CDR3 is CASSLGGLTSARGTDTQYF. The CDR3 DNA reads TGCGCCAGCAGCTTGGGTGGGCTGACTAGCGCCCGGGGGACAGATACGCAGTATTTT.

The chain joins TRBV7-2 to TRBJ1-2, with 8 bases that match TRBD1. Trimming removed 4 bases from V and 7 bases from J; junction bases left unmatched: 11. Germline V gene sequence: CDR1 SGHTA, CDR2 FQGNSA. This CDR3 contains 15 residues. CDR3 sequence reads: CASSSGSQGVGGYTF. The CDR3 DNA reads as TGTGCCAGCAGCTCGGGCTCACAGGGGGTCGGTGGCTACACCTTC.

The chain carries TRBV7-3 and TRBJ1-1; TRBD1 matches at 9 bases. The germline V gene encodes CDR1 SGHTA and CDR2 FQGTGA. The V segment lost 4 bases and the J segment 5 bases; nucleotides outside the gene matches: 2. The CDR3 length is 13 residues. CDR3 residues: CASSSGQGTEAFF. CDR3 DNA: TGTGCCAGCAGCTCCGGACAGGGGACTGAAGCTTTCTTT.

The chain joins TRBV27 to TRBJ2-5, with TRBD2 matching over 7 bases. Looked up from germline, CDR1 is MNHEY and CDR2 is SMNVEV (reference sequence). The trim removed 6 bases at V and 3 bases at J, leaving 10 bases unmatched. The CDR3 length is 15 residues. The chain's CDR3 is CASRIQAGRKETQYF. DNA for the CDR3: TGTGCCAGCAGAATCCAAGCGGGGCGGAAAGAGACCCAGTACTTC.

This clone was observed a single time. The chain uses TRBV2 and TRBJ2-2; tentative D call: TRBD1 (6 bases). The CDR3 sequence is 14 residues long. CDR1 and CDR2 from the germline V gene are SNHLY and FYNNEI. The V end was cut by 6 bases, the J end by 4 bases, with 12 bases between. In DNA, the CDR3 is TGTGCCAGCAGGATACAGGGTTCCACCGGGGAGCTGTTTTTT. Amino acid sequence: CASRIQGSTGELFF. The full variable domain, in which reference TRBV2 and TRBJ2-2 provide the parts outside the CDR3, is EPEVTQTPSHQVTQMGQEVILRCVPISNHLYFYWYRQILGQKVEFLVSFYNNEISEKSEIFDDQFSVERPDGSNFTLKIRSTKLEDSAMYFCASRIQGSTGELFFGEGSRLTVL.

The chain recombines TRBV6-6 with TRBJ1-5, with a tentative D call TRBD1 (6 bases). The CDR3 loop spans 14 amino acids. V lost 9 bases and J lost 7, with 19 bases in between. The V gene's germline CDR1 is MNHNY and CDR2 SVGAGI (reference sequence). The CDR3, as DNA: TGTGCCAGTTCGGAGAGGGGGATAGAGCAGCCCCAGCATTTT. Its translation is CASSERGIEQPQHF.

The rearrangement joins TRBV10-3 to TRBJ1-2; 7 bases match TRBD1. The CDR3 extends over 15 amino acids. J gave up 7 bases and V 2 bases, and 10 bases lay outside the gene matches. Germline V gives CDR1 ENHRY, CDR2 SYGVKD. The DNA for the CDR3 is TGTGCCATCAGTGAGGACAGGGCACTTTCGGTTGGCTACACCTTC. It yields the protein CAISEDRALSVGYTF.

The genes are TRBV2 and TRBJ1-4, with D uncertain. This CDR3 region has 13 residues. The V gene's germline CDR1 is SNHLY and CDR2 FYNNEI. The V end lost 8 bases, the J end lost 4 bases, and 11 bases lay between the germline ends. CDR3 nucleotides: TGTGCCAGCTCTTGGCGGCTTAATGAAAAACTGTTTTTT. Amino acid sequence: CASSWRLNEKLFF.

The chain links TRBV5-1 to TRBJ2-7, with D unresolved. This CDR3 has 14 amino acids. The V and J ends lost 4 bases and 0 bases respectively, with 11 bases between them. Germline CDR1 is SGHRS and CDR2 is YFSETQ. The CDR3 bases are TGCGCCAGCAGCCCCGATGCGCACTCCTACGAGCAGTACTTC. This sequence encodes CASSPDAHSYEQYF.

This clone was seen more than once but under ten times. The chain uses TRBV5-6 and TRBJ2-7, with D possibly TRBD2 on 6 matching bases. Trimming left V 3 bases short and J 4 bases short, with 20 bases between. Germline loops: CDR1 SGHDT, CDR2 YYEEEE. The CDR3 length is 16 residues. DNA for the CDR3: TGTGCCAGCAGCTCCCTATCGGGCGGGATTAGATACGAGCAGTACTTC. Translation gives CASSSLSGGIRYEQYF.

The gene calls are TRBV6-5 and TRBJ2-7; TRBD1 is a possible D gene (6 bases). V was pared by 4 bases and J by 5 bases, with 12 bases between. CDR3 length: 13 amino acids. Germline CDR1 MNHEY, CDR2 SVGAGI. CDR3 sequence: CASSSGVRHEQYF. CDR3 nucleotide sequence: TGTGCCAGCAGTTCAGGGGTAAGGCACGAGCAGTACTTC.

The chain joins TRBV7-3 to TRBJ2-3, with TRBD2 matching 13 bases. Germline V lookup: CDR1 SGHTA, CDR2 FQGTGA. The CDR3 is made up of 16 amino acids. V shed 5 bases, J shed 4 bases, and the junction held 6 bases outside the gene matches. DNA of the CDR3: TGTGCCAGCAGCACTGGACTAGCGGGAGTCGCAGATACGCAGTATTTT. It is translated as CASSTGLAGVADTQYF.

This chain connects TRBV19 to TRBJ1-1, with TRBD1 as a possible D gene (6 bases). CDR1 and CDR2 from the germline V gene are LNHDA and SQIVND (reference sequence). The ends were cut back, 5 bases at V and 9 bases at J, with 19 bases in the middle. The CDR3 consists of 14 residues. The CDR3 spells CASSGTRGGAKAFF. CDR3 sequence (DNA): TGTGCCAGTAGTGGAACTAGGGGGGGCGCCAAAGCTTTCTTT.

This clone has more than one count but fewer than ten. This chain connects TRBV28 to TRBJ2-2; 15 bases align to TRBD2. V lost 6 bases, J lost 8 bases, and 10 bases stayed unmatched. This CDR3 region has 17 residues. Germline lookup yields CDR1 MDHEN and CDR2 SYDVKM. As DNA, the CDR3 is TGTGCCAGCAGGCCTCGGACTAGCGGGAGGGTTCGGGGGGAGCTGTTTTTT. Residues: CASRPRTSGRVRGELFF.

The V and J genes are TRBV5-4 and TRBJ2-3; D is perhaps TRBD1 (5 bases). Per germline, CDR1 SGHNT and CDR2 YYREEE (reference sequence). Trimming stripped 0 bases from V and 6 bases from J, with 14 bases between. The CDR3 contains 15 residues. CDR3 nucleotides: TGTGCCAGCAGCTTGGAAGGGGTAAAAAGGGATACGCAGTATTTT. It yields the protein CASSLEGVKRDTQYF.

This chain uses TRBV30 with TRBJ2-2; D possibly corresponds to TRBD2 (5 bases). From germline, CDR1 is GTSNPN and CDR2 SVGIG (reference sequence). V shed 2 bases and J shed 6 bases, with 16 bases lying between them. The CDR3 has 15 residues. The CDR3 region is CAWSNWRAGPGELFF. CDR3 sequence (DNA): TGTGCCTGGAGTAACTGGCGGGCAGGTCCCGGGGAGCTGTTTTTT.

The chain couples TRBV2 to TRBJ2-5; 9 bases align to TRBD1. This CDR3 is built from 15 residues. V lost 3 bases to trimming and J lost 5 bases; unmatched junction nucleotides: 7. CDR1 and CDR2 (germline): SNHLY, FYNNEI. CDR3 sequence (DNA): TGTGCCAGCAGTGATTTGGACAGGGGTTGGGAGACCCAGTACTTC. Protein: CASSDLDRGWETQYF.

The DNA for the CDR3 is TGTGCCAGCTCTCCCTTCCGGAGCGGGAGTCGCGGCACAGATACGCAGTATTTT. Amino acids: CASSPFRSGSRGTDTQYF. This chain links TRBV18 with TRBJ2-3; TRBD2 matches 8 bases. This CDR3 region has 18 residues. Per the germline V gene, CDR1 is KGHSH and CDR2 is LQKENI. The trim removed 6 bases at V and 1 base at J, leaving 15 bases unmatched.

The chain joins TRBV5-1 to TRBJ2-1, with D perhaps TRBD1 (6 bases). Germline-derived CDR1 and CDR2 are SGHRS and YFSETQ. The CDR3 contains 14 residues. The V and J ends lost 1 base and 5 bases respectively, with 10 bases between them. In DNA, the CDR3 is TGCGCCAGCAGCTTGTCACAGGGACACAATGAGCAGTTCTTC. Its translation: CASSLSQGHNEQFF. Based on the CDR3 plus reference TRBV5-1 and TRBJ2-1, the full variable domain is KAGVTQTPRYLIKTRGQQVTLSCSPISGHRSVSWYQQTPGQGLQFLFEYFSETQRNKGNFPGRFSGRQFSNSRSEMNVSTLELGDSALYLCASSLSQGHNEQFFGPGTRLTVL.

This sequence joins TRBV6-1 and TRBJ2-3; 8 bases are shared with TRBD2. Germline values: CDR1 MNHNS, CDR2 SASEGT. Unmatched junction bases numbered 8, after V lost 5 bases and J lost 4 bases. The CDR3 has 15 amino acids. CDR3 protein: CASSTVAGQADTQYF. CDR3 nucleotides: TGTGCCAGCAGTACCGTAGCGGGGCAGGCAGATACGCAGTATTTT.

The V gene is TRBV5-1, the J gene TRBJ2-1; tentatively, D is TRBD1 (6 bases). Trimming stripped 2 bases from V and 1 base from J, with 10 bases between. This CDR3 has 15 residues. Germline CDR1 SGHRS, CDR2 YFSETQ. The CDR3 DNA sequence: TGCGCCAGCAGCTTATATACAGGGTCCTACAATGAGCAGTTCTTC. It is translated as CASSLYTGSYNEQFF.

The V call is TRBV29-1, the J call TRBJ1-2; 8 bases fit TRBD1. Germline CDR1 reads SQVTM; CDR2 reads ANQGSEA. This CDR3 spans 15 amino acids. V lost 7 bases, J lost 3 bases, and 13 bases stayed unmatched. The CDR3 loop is CSAHAPGTGHYGYTF. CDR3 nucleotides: TGCAGCGCCCACGCCCCCGGGACAGGTCACTATGGCTACACCTTC.

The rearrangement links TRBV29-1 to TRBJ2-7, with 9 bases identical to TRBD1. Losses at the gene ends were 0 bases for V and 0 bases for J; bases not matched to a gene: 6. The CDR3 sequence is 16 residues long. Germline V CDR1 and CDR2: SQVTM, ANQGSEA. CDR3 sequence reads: CSVEDWGQGGSYEQYF. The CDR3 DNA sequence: TGCAGCGTTGAAGACTGGGGACAGGGAGGCTCCTACGAGCAGTACTTC.